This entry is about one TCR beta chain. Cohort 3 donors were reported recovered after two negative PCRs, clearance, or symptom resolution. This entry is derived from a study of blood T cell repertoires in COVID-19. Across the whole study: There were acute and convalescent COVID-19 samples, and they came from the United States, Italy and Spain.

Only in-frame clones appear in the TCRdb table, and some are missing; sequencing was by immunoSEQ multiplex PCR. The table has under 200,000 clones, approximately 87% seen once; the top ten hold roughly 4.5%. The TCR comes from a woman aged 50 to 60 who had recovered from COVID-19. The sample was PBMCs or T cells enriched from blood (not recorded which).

CDR3 loop: CASSPLSGTLAAFF. Here the CDR3 DNA reads TGTGCCAGCAGCCCCCTTAGCGGGACGTTAGCAGCTTTCTTT. The genes are TRBV7-9 and TRBJ1-1; a possible D gene is TRBD1 (5 bases). This CDR3 comprises 14 residues. Trimming left V 5 bases short and J 10 bases short, with 20 bases between. The germline CDR1 and CDR2 sequences are SEHNR and FQNEAQ (reference sequence).